The rows below give T cell receptor beta chains drawn from one sample of a study of blood T cell repertoires in COVID-19. Clones were read by immunoSEQ multiplex PCR, and TCRdb kept only the in-frame ones, dropping some. This repertoire shows around 30,000 clones, around 90% found once; its top ten account for under 25%. Sequencing input: peripheral blood. The origin of the receptors is a man at least 80 years old with acute or convalescent COVID-19. Both conserved end residues are part of each CDR3. Each record gives: J gene, V gene, CDR3 protein.

j_gene: TRBJ2-5; v_gene: TRBV5-1; CDR3aa: CASSLGTVGKETQYF
j_gene: TRBJ2-2; v_gene: TRBV7-2; CDR3aa: CASSLLAGGNTGELFF
j_gene: TRBJ1-6; v_gene: TRBV6-5; CDR3aa: CASSYNTGINSPLHF
j_gene: TRBJ1-2; v_gene: TRBV7-9; CDR3aa: CASSLRDLEAYGYTF
j_gene: TRBJ1-5; v_gene: TRBV27; CDR3aa: CASSWGGEQPQHF
j_gene: TRBJ2-1; v_gene: TRBV5-1; CDR3aa: CASYPGTTYNEQFF
j_gene: TRBJ2-7; v_gene: TRBV5-1; CDR3aa: CASSSRTGPSHEQYF
j_gene: TRBJ2-7; v_gene: TRBV28; CDR3aa: CASSLRAGAGGFYEQYF
j_gene: TRBJ2-1; v_gene: TRBV7-8; CDR3aa: CASSLDRDNEQFF
j_gene: TRBJ2-4; v_gene: TRBV6-4; CDR3aa: CASSDSSRTSRKNIQYF
j_gene: TRBJ2-7; v_gene: TRBV6-5; CDR3aa: CASRMDRRPSYEQYF
j_gene: TRBJ1-2; v_gene: TRBV3-1/TRBV3-2; CDR3aa: CASSRTGPLRGYGYTF
j_gene: TRBJ2-7; v_gene: TRBV2; CDR3aa: CASRDRGYEQYF
j_gene: TRBJ1-2; v_gene: TRBV11-2; CDR3aa: CASSSPGQGYGYTF
j_gene: TRBJ1-1; v_gene: TRBV30; CDR3aa: CAWSAHARGASGF
j_gene: TRBJ2-2; v_gene: TRBV10-3; CDR3aa: CAISEGEPGELFF
j_gene: TRBJ1-5; v_gene: TRBV7-2; CDR3aa: CASSLSADSNQPQHF
j_gene: TRBJ1-5; v_gene: TRBV4-2; CDR3aa: CASSQDPLDLYSNQPQHF
j_gene: TRBJ1-1; v_gene: TRBV7-2; CDR3aa: CASSLGPAGTEAFF
j_gene: TRBJ1-1; v_gene: TRBV5-1; CDR3aa: CASSLASGGFADTEAFF
j_gene: TRBJ1-2; v_gene: TRBV6-5; CDR3aa: CASSYRRGGFGYTF
j_gene: TRBJ2-7; v_gene: TRBV5-1; CDR3aa: CASSRTSGVPYEQYF
j_gene: TRBJ1-1; v_gene: TRBV29-1; CDR3aa: CSVTRQGTPDTEAFF
j_gene: TRBJ2-2; v_gene: TRBV5-1; CDR3aa: CASSLEKAGNTGELFF
j_gene: TRBJ2-2; v_gene: TRBV19; CDR3aa: CATQAGGTAGELFF
j_gene: TRBJ1-5; v_gene: TRBV5-5; CDR3aa: CASSQTGTHSNQPQHF
j_gene: TRBJ2-3; v_gene: TRBV7-9; CDR3aa: CASSLADGGGTDTQYF
j_gene: TRBJ2-3; v_gene: TRBV27; CDR3aa: CASSSREGDTQYF
j_gene: TRBJ2-5; v_gene: TRBV19; CDR3aa: CASSGGGETQYF
j_gene: TRBJ1-2; v_gene: TRBV28; CDR3aa: CASSLLVGGGGYTF
j_gene: TRBJ1-6; v_gene: TRBV7-9; CDR3aa: CASSSRVGGGSSYNSPLHF
j_gene: TRBJ2-5; v_gene: TRBV11-3; CDR3aa: CASSRTGLETQYF
j_gene: TRBJ1-3; v_gene: TRBV7-8; CDR3aa: CASNQGGRSAGNTIYF
j_gene: TRBJ2-3; v_gene: TRBV7-9; CDR3aa: CASSLEAGGADTQYF
j_gene: TRBJ1-1; v_gene: TRBV2; CDR3aa: CASSYQGSGTEAFF
j_gene: TRBJ2-7; v_gene: TRBV19; CDR3aa: CASSLSRNREAREQYF
j_gene: TRBJ1-5; v_gene: TRBV3-1/TRBV3-2; CDR3aa: CASSQGGVRQPQHF
j_gene: TRBJ1-1; v_gene: TRBV7-6; CDR3aa: CASSLDTGEAFF
j_gene: TRBJ2-2; v_gene: TRBV6-1; CDR3aa: CASSENRNTGELFF
j_gene: TRBJ2-1; v_gene: TRBV7-2; CDR3aa: CASSSAGASYNEQFF
j_gene: TRBJ2-7; v_gene: TRBV6-1; CDR3aa: CASSEAGQGLYEQYF
j_gene: TRBJ2-2; v_gene: TRBV5-1; CDR3aa: CASSLTQNTGELFF
j_gene: TRBJ1-2; v_gene: TRBV6-5; CDR3aa: CASCPGNYGYTF
j_gene: TRBJ2-7; v_gene: TRBV27; CDR3aa: CASTLRSRGIYEQYF
j_gene: TRBJ2-1; v_gene: TRBV11-2; CDR3aa: CASRWAGVSAEQFF
j_gene: TRBJ2-5; v_gene: TRBV2; CDR3aa: CASSGGLAQETQYF
j_gene: TRBJ2-4; v_gene: TRBV7-8; CDR3aa: CASSGALGNIQYF
j_gene: TRBJ2-7; v_gene: TRBV5-1; CDR3aa: CASSLASGNVAYEQYF
j_gene: TRBJ1-1; v_gene: TRBV29-1; CDR3aa: CSVQGAMGTEAFF
j_gene: TRBJ2-7; v_gene: TRBV7-2; CDR3aa: CASSLTRGTHEQYF